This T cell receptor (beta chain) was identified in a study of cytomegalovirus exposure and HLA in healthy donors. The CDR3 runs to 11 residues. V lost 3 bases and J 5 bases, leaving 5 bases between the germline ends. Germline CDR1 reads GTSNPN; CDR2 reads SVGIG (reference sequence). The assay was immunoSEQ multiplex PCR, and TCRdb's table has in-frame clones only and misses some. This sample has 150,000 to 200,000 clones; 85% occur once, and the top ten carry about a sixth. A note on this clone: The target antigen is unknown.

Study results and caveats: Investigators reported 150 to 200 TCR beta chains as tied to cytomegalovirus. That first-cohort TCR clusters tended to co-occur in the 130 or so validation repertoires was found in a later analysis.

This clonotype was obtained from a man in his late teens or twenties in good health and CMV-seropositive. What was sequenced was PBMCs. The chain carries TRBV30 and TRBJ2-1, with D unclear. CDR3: CAWSVDNEQFF. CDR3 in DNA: TGTGCCTGGAGCGTAGACAATGAGCAGTTCTTC.